This paragraph covers one T cell receptor beta chain sequence. Per the original methods: Quantification of nucleated cells was approximated via reference gene primer amplification. Assay: immunoSEQ multiplex PCR; the TCRdb copy retains only in-frame clones and omits some. Clonal size and the V and J genes are those of that table, whereas D and trimming came from the DNA. The sample lists some 70,000 clones, about 91% seen once, with 7.3% in the top ten. This entry belongs to a study of blood T cell repertoires in COVID-19. Study summary: The analysed material was cDNA or gDNA that came from T cells, B-cell-depleted T cells, or PBMCs.

This CDR3 spans 12 amino acids. Deletions cut 1 base from V and 6 bases from J, with 4 bases between. Germline assignment: CDR1 LGHDT and CDR2 YNNKEL (reference sequence). Material: peripheral blood. This chain links TRBV3-1 (or the pseudogene TRBV3-2) with TRBJ2-1; D remains ambiguous. The source is a middle-aged man with COVID-19, enrolled during active disease. CDR3 sequence: CASSQVVNEQFF. The CDR3 nucleotides are TGTGCCAGCAGCCAAGTAGTCAATGAGCAGTTCTTC.